This passage covers 25 T cell receptor beta chains from one sample sequenced in a study of T cell clusters in autoimmune cytopenias. One tube held mixed TRB-A and TRB-B primer pools for touch-down PCR. TCRdb re-analyzed the multiplex PCR reads; it lists each CDR3 protein once, without DNA. This listing includes 5,300 or so distinct CDR3 sequences. TRB amplification used roughly 250 ng of peripheral blood genomic DNA. These data also featured in a second study, about T cell repertoires in aging, cancer and after chemotherapy.

Sequenced material: peripheral blood. The receptors originated from a human donor in good health.

Its frequency marks this clonotype as medium-sized. J is TRBJ1-5 and V is TRBV6-1; the D gene TCRdb calls, TRBD1, cannot be checked with no DNA. This CDR3 is 15 amino acids long. Germline loops: CDR1 MNHNS, CDR2 SASEGT. CDR3 sequence: CASSVDPESNQPQHF.

The V call is TRBV20-1, the J call TRBJ1-2; the TCRdb call, TRBD1, lacks DNA for checking. The V gene's germline CDR1 is DFQATT and CDR2 SNEGSKA (reference sequence). The CDR3 contains 14 residues. CDR3 region: CSARDRVTGSGYTF.

This chain uses TRBV10-3 with TRBJ2-7; TCRdb names TRBD2, which stays unverified in the absence of DNA. CDR1 is ENHRY, CDR2 SYGVKD, per germline. This CDR3 spans 13 amino acids. The chain's CDR3 is CAVTSGSSYEQYF.

This clonotype is identified as medium-sized from frequency. The J gene is TRBJ2-1, the V gene TRBV5-1; TCRdb names TRBD1, which stays unverified in the absence of DNA. Germline V CDR1 and CDR2: SGHRS, YFSETQ. The CDR3 is made up of 15 amino acids. CDR3 residues: CASMAEGTGRNEQFF.

The chain recombines TRBV7-2 with TRBJ2-7; TCRdb reports TRBD2, a call that lacks DNA to check it against. Germline V gene lookup returns CDR1 SGHTA and CDR2 FQGNSA. The CDR3 spans 15 residues. CDR3 amino acids: CASSPRILAGYEQYF.

The chain uses TRBV9 and TRBJ2-7; absent DNA, TCRdb's TRBD1 call cannot be checked. CDR3 length: 14 amino acids. Germline CDR1 reads SGDLS; CDR2 reads YYNGEE. This chain's CDR3 is CASSVQGVPYEQYF.

According to its frequency, this clonotype is medium-sized. The V gene is TRBV18, the J gene TRBJ2-1. This CDR3 region has 14 residues. The germline gives CDR1 KGHSH, CDR2 LQKENI. CDR3 sequence reads: CASSTARAHNEQFF. Variable domain in full (rest from reference TRBV18 and TRBJ2-1): NAGVMQNPRHLVRRRGQEARLRCSPMKGHSHVYWYRQLPEEGLKFMVYLQKENIIDESGMPKERFSAEFPKEGPSILRIQQVVRGDSAAYFCASSTARAHNEQFFGPGTRLTVL.

This clonotype is classed as medium-sized by frequency. The genes are TRBV27 and TRBJ2-7; as DNA is missing, the TRBD1 call by TCRdb cannot be tested. This CDR3 comprises 15 residues. The V gene's germline CDR1 is MNHEY and CDR2 SMNVEV (reference sequence). The CDR3 reads CASSLSRTGVNEQYF.

By frequency, this clonotype registers hyperexpanded. The chain recombines TRBV6-2 or TRBV6-3 with TRBJ2-7; TCRdb reports TRBD1, a call that lacks DNA to check it against. The CDR3 runs to 16 residues. From germline, CDR1 is MNHEY and CDR2 SVGEGT. The CDR3 sequence: CASSGAGTDLSYEQYF.

The chain uses TRBV27 and TRBJ1-2; TCRdb designates TRBD1, a call that cannot be tested without DNA. Germline V CDR1 and CDR2: MNHEY, SMNVEV (reference sequence). This CDR3 is built from 15 residues. The CDR3 protein is CASSLDYGTDYGYTF.

V usage is TRBV7-6 and J usage is TRBJ2-7; TCRdb outputs TRBD1, but without DNA this stays unchecked. The CDR3 runs to 17 residues. In germline, CDR1 is SGHVS, CDR2 FNYEAQ. CDR3 region: CASSLIPRSVSGPEQYF.

The rearrangement uses TRBV28 and TRBJ1-2; TCRdb reports TRBD1, a call that lacks DNA to check it against. Germline values: CDR1 MDHEN, CDR2 SYDVKM. This CDR3 has 12 residues. The CDR3 protein is CASSGTGYGYTF.

This clonotype counts as medium-sized by frequency. The chain employs TRBV5-5 and TRBJ2-3. CDR3 length: 14 residues. CDR1 and CDR2 from the germline V gene are SGHKS and YYEKEE (reference sequence). The CDR3 protein is CASSLDTYSDTQYF.

This clonotype registers medium-sized (0.01 to 0.1%) by frequency. The chain joins TRBV18 to TRBJ1-1. Germline lookup yields CDR1 KGHSH and CDR2 LQKENI. The CDR3 totals 12 residues. The CDR3 here is CASSRPNTEAFF.

The genes are TRBV6-1 and TRBJ2-2; TCRdb's D gene call, TRBD2, goes unchecked for lack of DNA. Germline values: CDR1 MNHNS, CDR2 SASEGT. The CDR3 has 13 amino acids. The CDR3 protein is CASSGLAHGELFF.

This clonotype registers medium-sized (0.01 to 0.1%) by frequency. V and J are TRBV27 and TRBJ2-2; TCRdb names TRBD1, which stays unverified in the absence of DNA. The CDR3 is 15 residues long. CDR1 and CDR2 (germline): MNHEY, SMNVEV (reference sequence). The CDR3 loop is CASRPDRVDTGELFF.

V usage is TRBV27 and J usage is TRBJ1-1; TCRdb calls TRBD1, which cannot be checked without DNA. The CDR3 contains 12 residues. CDR1 and CDR2 (germline): MNHEY, SMNVEV (reference sequence). CDR3: CASSLGGPEAFF.

The V call is TRBV19, the J call TRBJ1-5; lacking DNA, the TRBD1 call made by TCRdb goes unchecked. CDR3 length equals 21 residues. Germline CDR1 LNHDA, CDR2 SQIVND (reference sequence). The CDR3 is CASSIYRGQGDRIYSNQPQHF.

The rearrangement uses TRBV5-5 and TRBJ1-3; the TRBD1 assignment by TCRdb is unverifiable without DNA. CDR1 and CDR2 from the germline V gene are SGHKS and YYEKEE (reference sequence). The CDR3 runs to 17 residues. This CDR3 is CASSPSPGTGGGNTIYF. The full variable domain, in which reference TRBV5-5 and TRBJ1-3 provide the parts outside the CDR3, is DAGVTQSPTHLIKTRGQQVTLRCSPISGHKSVSWYQQVLGQGPQFIFQYYEKEERGRGNFPDRFSARQFPNYSSELNVNALLLGDSALYLCASSPSPGTGGGNTIYFGEGSWLTVV.

The chain recombines TRBV11-1 with TRBJ1-4; TCRdb names TRBD1, which stays unverified in the absence of DNA. Germline CDR1 is SGHAT and CDR2 is FQDESV (reference sequence). This CDR3 has 15 residues. The CDR3 sequence: CASSLDGQGNEKLFF. Together with reference TRBV11-1 and TRBJ1-4, the CDR3 gives the full variable domain: EAEVAQSPRYKITEKSQAVAFWCDPISGHATLYWYRQILGQGPELLVQFQDESVVDDSQLPKDRFSAERLKGVDSTLKIQPAELGDSAMYLCASSLDGQGNEKLFFGSGTQLSVL.

The rearrangement links TRBV12-3 or TRBV12-4 to TRBJ1-1. The CDR3 is 15 amino acids. This chain's CDR3 is CASIFLTGPNTEAFF.

In terms of frequency, this clonotype is medium-sized. The chain couples TRBV10-3 to TRBJ2-7; without DNA, the TCRdb call of TRBD1 cannot be checked. This CDR3 is 14 amino acids long. Germline values: CDR1 ENHRY, CDR2 SYGVKD. This CDR3 reads CAIASGTGLREQYF.

Considering frequency, this clonotype is medium-sized (0.01 to 0.1%). The chain's CDR3 is CSALTGNSNQPQHF. V and J are TRBV29-1 and TRBJ1-5; TCRdb names TRBD1, which stays unverified in the absence of DNA. This CDR3 contains 14 residues. Germline CDR1 is SQVTM and CDR2 is ANQGSEA.

The chain carries TRBV6-4 and TRBJ2-3; the D gene TCRdb calls, TRBD2, cannot be checked with no DNA. The CDR3 is made up of 15 amino acids. The germline gives CDR1 MRHNA, CDR2 SNTAGT. The CDR3 here is CASSDEAGGTDTQYF.

The V gene is TRBV5-1, the J gene TRBJ1-2; without DNA, the TCRdb call of TRBD1 cannot be checked. The CDR3 contains 12 residues. From germline, CDR1 is SGHRS and CDR2 YFSETQ. The CDR3 loop is CASSLGDSRDTF.